This paragraph covers one T cell receptor (beta chain) sequence. The sample originates from a study of blood T cell repertoires in COVID-19. Across the whole study: Whether acute or convalescent, the COVID-19 samples came from the United States, Italy and Spain. Nucleic acid was either cDNA or gDNA, and it came from T cells, B-cell-depleted T cells, or PBMCs.

Germline-derived CDR1 and CDR2 are MNHNY and SVGAGI (reference sequence). The germline V and J ends were trimmed by 9 bases and 8 bases, with 19 bases remaining between them. This CDR3 region has 14 residues. Per the authors' pipeline: Cell counts per sample came from amplifying reference gene primers. Profiled with immunoSEQ multiplex PCR; TCRdb holds only in-frame clones, not every one. For V, J and clone size, that table is used; D and trimming come from the DNA. The sample contains 80,000 to 100,000 clones, around 90% of which appear only once. The Seattle patients, enrolled during active infection, were followed longitudinally.

The sequence came from a middle-aged man with COVID-19, enrolled during active disease. The chain has TRBV6-6 and TRBJ1-4, with D maybe TRBD1 (6 bases). Sequencing was done on a sample of peripheral blood. The CDR3 sequence: CASTMTGLVEKLFF. CDR3 nucleotides: TGTGCCAGTACCATGACAGGCTTAGTCGAAAAACTGTTTTTT.